This TCR beta chain was documented in a study of blood T cells in healthy people across ages. Study outcomes and limitations: Older age went with lower TCR beta diversity per million T cells, in a roughly linear way.

Note on this clonotype: Its antigen is currently unknown.

With a J-beta primer mix and a sample-barcoded 5' primer, a second PCR ran roughly 6 to 11 cycles. TCRdb used MiXCR to reprocess the 5' RACE reads, holding one entry per CDR3 protein. The table includes about 1.6 million distinct CDR3 sequences, about 31% detected once. No fewer than 5.5 micrograms of total RNA were isolated from every sample. CDR3 length equals 14 residues. Per the germline V gene, CDR1 is SGHNT and CDR2 is YENEEA. V lost 5 bases to trimming and J lost 7 bases, with 17 bases between them. The genes are TRBV11-3 and TRBJ2-5; D gene uncertain. This clonotype was sampled from a woman in her thirties in good health. The specimen was blood. CDR3 sequence reads: CASSHGTASRTQYF. The DNA of the CDR3 is TGTGCCAGCAGCCACGGTACGGCGTCCCGGACCCAGTACTTC.